The 19 T cell receptor beta chains given below trace back to one sample, sequenced in a study of blood T cell repertoires in COVID-19. The method was immunoSEQ multiplex PCR; TCRdb's version includes in-frame clones alone and lacks a portion of them. In the table there are 70,000 to 85,000 clones, approximately 90% of which are singletons. Sequencing input: peripheral blood. Receptors were obtained from an older woman with active COVID-19.

The chain has TRBV3-1 (or the pseudogene TRBV3-2) and TRBJ2-7; 8 bases map to TRBD2. The CDR3 contains 16 residues. Trimming removed 4 bases from V and 2 bases from J; junction bases left unmatched: 10. Germline values: CDR1 LGHDT, CDR2 YNNKEL (reference sequence). CDR3 DNA: TGTGCCAGCAGCCCACTAGCGGTAAGAACCACCTACGAGCAGTACTTC. Its protein product is CASSPLAVRTTYEQYF.

The rearrangement uses TRBV9 and TRBJ1-5; possibly TRBD1 for D (6 bases). The germline V and J ends were trimmed by 2 bases and 5 bases, with 11 bases remaining between them. This CDR3 region has 14 residues. Germline values: CDR1 SGDLS, CDR2 YYNGEE. The CDR3 DNA sequence: TGTGCCAGCAGCGTTGGCAGGGGCCATCAGCCCCAGCATTTT. This gives the protein CASSVGRGHQPQHF.

The chain employs TRBV9 and TRBJ2-1, with D perhaps TRBD2 (6 bases). V shed 0 bases and J shed 1 base, with 11 bases lying between them. From germline, CDR1 is SGDLS and CDR2 YYNGEE. The CDR3 is 16 amino acids. In DNA, the CDR3 is TGTGCCAGCAGCGTAGGCGGGGCGGAGTCCTACAATGAGCAGTTCTTC. Protein sequence: CASSVGGAESYNEQFF. Looking up the rest from reference TRBV9 and TRBJ2-1 gives the full variable domain: DSGVTQTPKHLITATGQRVTLRCSPRSGDLSVYWYQQSLDQGLQFLIQYYNGEERAKGNILERFSAQQFPDLHSELNLSSLELGDSALYFCASSVGGAESYNEQFFGPGTRLTVL.

The chain employs TRBV3-1 (or the pseudogene TRBV3-2) and TRBJ2-7; TRBD1 is a possible D gene (5 bases). This CDR3 contains 11 residues. Germline V CDR1 and CDR2: LGHDT, YNNKEL (reference sequence). V gave up 10 bases and J gave up 7 bases, with 14 bases separating them. The chain's CDR3 is CAIRQKGEQYF. CDR3 nucleotide sequence: TGTGCCATTCGACAGAAAGGGGAGCAGTACTTC.

The CDR3 bases are TGCGCCAGCAGCTTCCACGTGGACTCGGGACAGGGGATTGACTACGAGCAGTACTTC. As protein: CASSFHVDSGQGIDYEQYF. This rearrangement joins TRBV5-1 to TRBJ2-7, with 10 positions matching TRBD1. The CDR3 covers 19 residues. Germline trimming cut 2 bases from V and 3 bases from J; bases unmatched to any gene: 17. Germline values: CDR1 SGHRS, CDR2 YFSETQ.

This chain links TRBV6-4 with TRBJ2-1; tentative D call: TRBD1 (6 bases). The CDR3 loop spans 13 amino acids. Trimming pared 5 bases from V and 9 bases from J, leaving 14 bases between. Germline CDR1 reads MRHNA; CDR2 reads SNTAGT. The DNA of the CDR3 is TGTGCCAGCAGTTACCGGACAGATCTTGAGCAGTTCTTC. It yields the protein CASSYRTDLEQFF.

V gene TRBV6-1 combines with J gene TRBJ1-2; D is undetermined. V was trimmed by 3 bases and J by 4 bases, leaving 15 bases between them. Germline assignment: CDR1 MNHNS and CDR2 SASEGT. CDR3 size: 15 residues. The CDR3, as DNA: TGTGCCAGCAGTGACAACAAGAACACCCTCTATGGCTACACCTTC. It specifies CASSDNKNTLYGYTF.

The rearrangement joins TRBV18 to TRBJ1-1, with D uncertain. In germline, CDR1 is KGHSH, CDR2 LQKENI. The ends were cut back, 0 bases at V and 0 bases at J, with 5 bases in the middle. This CDR3 contains 14 residues. The chain's CDR3 is CASSPPSVNTEAFF. Written as DNA, the CDR3 is TGTGCCAGCTCACCACCCTCGGTGAACACTGAAGCTTTCTTT.

J is TRBJ2-3 and V is TRBV27; 12 bases agree with TRBD2. This CDR3 is built from 18 residues. V lost 1 base, J lost 6 bases, and 11 bases stayed unmatched. Germline assignment: CDR1 MNHEY and CDR2 SMNVEV (reference sequence). CDR3 sequence (DNA): TGTGCCAGCAGTTTATTTTCCCTAGCGGGAGGGTCCGCCGATACGCAGTATTTT. This codes for CASSLFSLAGGSADTQYF.

The CDR3: CASSLASIAGVETQYF. In DNA, the CDR3 is TGCGCCAGCAGCTTGGCCTCAATAGCGGGAGTAGAGACCCAGTACTTC. V usage is TRBV5-1 and J usage is TRBJ2-5; 9 bases align to TRBD2. This CDR3 has 16 amino acids. Germline V gene sequence: CDR1 SGHRS, CDR2 YFSETQ. Trimming at V came to 0 bases and at J to 4 bases, leaving 7 bases not matched to a gene.

The chain recombines TRBV5-5 with TRBJ1-1, with TRBD1 as a possible D gene (6 bases). Trimming left V 5 bases short and J 3 bases short, with 14 bases between. The germline gives CDR1 SGHKS, CDR2 YYEKEE (reference sequence). The CDR3 spans 14 residues. CDR3 in DNA: TGTGCCAGCAGTAAAGCAGGGGACGACACTGAAGCTTTCTTT. It specifies CASSKAGDDTEAFF.

The CDR3 region is CASSKAGIWGQNQETQYF. Here the CDR3 DNA reads TGTGCCAGCAGCAAAGCTGGGATATGGGGGCAGAACCAAGAGACCCAGTACTTC. V gene TRBV21-1 combines with J gene TRBJ2-5; the D call TRBD1 from the table was never checked on the DNA. TRBV21-1 is reported as a pseudogene. CDR3 size: 18 residues.

The sample holds a few counts of this clone. The CDR3 DNA sequence: TGTGCCAGCAGTGAAAATTTCCTAGCGGGAGAGTTAACAGATACGCAGTATTTT. Protein product: CASSENFLAGELTDTQYF. The V and J genes are TRBV6-1 and TRBJ2-3, with TRBD2 identical over 10 bases. The V gene's germline CDR1 is MNHNS and CDR2 SASEGT. Trimming cost V 2 bases and J 3 bases; bases outside gene matches: 11. The CDR3 spans 18 residues.

This sequence joins TRBV14 and TRBJ2-1; TRBD2 might be the D (5 bases). Trimming cost V 4 bases and J 8 bases, with 18 bases left between them. From germline, CDR1 is SGHDN and CDR2 FVKESK. The CDR3 sequence is 15 residues long. The CDR3 sequence: CASSPFLGVGDEQFF. For the CDR3, the DNA is TGTGCCAGCAGCCCCTTCCTAGGCGTGGGAGATGAGCAGTTCTTC.

The rearrangement uses TRBV5-8 and TRBJ2-7; TRBD1 matches 8 bases. This CDR3 contains 17 residues. J gave up 0 bases and V 7 bases, and 15 bases lay outside the gene matches. The germline gives CDR1 SGHTS, CDR2 YDEGEE. CDR3 sequence: CASQLKYGQGLSYEQYF. For the CDR3, the DNA is TGTGCCAGCCAACTTAAATACGGACAGGGTCTCTCCTACGAGCAGTACTTC.

The chain combines TRBV4-1 with TRBJ2-1, with D possibly being TRBD2 (6 bases). The CDR3 covers 17 residues. Trimming stripped 5 bases from V and 0 bases from J, with 17 bases between. Germline values: CDR1 MGHRA, CDR2 YSYEKL. CDR3 protein: CASSEQPSASSYNEQFF. The CDR3 nucleotides read TGCGCCAGCAGCGAGCAGCCTAGCGCTAGCTCCTACAATGAGCAGTTCTTC.

V and J are TRBV6-5 and TRBJ1-5; TRBD1 aligns across 10 bases. Trimming at V came to 11 bases and at J to 3 bases, leaving 4 bases not matched to a gene. The CDR3 is 13 residues long. Germline loops: CDR1 MNHEY, CDR2 SVGAGI. DNA of the CDR3: TGTGCCGGGGGACAGGGGATCAATCAGCCCCAGCATTTT. Its translation is CAGGQGINQPQHF.

The chain employs TRBV30 and TRBJ1-6; 10 bases agree with TRBD1. The V gene's germline CDR1 is GTSNPN and CDR2 SVGIG (reference sequence). The CDR3 sequence is 15 residues long. The junction had 4 bases not matched to a gene; V was cut back by 0 bases and J by 8 bases. CDR3 in amino acids: CAWSVGGTGDSPLHF. In nucleotides, the CDR3 is TGTGCCTGGAGTGTAGGTGGGACAGGGGATTCACCCCTCCACTTT.

This clone was detected once. J is TRBJ1-6 and V is TRBV7-9, with D possibly matching TRBD1 (6 bases). The CDR3 is 13 residues long. The V gene lost 4 bases and the J gene lost 9 bases, with 10 bases spanning the gap. CDR1 and CDR2 (germline): SEHNR, FQNEAQ (reference sequence). This CDR3 is CASSSTGSSPLHF. CDR3 nucleotide sequence: TGTGCCAGCAGCTCAACAGGGAGTTCACCCCTCCACTTT.